This paragraph covers one T cell receptor (beta chain) sequence. Its binding antigen is unknown. Base qualities were left out, and no much larger clone turns up one base away. The sample is drawn from a study of T cell responses to AZD1222 COVID-19 vaccine (TCRdb year 2021). Background on the whole study: AZD1222 recipients with second doses at about 4 weeks or about 12 weeks were pooled, because spike-specific TCR depth and breadth did not differ between schedules. A total of around 240 trial participants underwent TCR sequencing, of whom about 210 received two doses of AZD1222 and some 26 received two doses of the MenACWY control vaccine. Trial participants were enrolled into age subgroups of 18-55, 56-69 and 70-plus years, which contained approximately 150, 30 and 60 TCR-sequenced participants, respectively. Broader findings and caveats from the paper: Only a handful of AZD1222 recipients were SARS-CoV-2 seropositive at baseline, limiting conclusions about previously exposed vaccinees. Most participants were white British and females outnumbered males, and the authors suggested that clonal diversity may have been underestimated. Because no samples from the day 14 peak response were available, repertoires could be characterized only after the peak T cell response. Reportedly, close to half of the unique spike-specific TCRs recognized epitopes lying outside the regions that are mutated in the B.1.351 and B.1.1.7 variants. CD4 TCRs associated with the vaccine covered the entire spike protein, and the dominant responses were in regions 160-218 and 743-854. After two AZD1222 doses, both the breadth and the depth of spike-specific TCRs were significantly higher than at day 0 and than in MenACWY recipients. The 56-69-year group was small, and its depth increase did not reach significance, likely because of low power.

The CDR3 regions of human TCRbeta chains were subjected to immunosequencing. The authors' pipeline ran thus. Repertoire TCRs were matched against a reference library of SARS-CoV-2-specific TCRs generated with the MIRA antigen-specificity platform. Breadth was defined as the fraction of unique TCRs that were SARS-CoV-2-associated. Depth was defined as the fraction of total T cells that were SARS-CoV-2-associated. Using the MIRA data, each spike-specific TCR was assigned both to the spike region to which the TCR was reactive and to a CD4 or CD8 class. Log10-transformed breadth and depth values were compared by one-way ANOVA with Sidak's multiple comparisons tests. What TCRdb holds here is the immuneACCESS table cut down to in-frame rearrangements. Part of the clones is not present; checked against another copy, under half of the missing clones reflect an unresolved V gene, and the others are unexplained. That table is the source of V, J and clone size, and D and trimming were worked out from the DNA. This sample comprises fewer than 200,000 clones, approximately 90% of them detected only once. Roughly 6% of the sample rests with the top ten.

The junction shows trimming of 3 bases on V and 0 bases on J, plus 17 bases between the germline ends. The germline V gene (reference sequence) yields MNHEY for CDR1 and SMNVEV for CDR2. Inclusive of the bounding cysteine and phenylalanine, the CDR3 is 17 residues long. This entry keeps only the CDR3 DNA: 51 bases, framed from base 1. Explained via the paper, the time point label denotes: baseline before first vaccination. Samples from vaccinated people were obtained from the UK trials COV001 and COV002, which included a single-blind randomized controlled phase 2/3 trial of AZD1222 (ChAdOx1 nCoV-19) in healthy adults. For TCRbeta chain sequencing, PBMC samples from trial participants were taken at day 0 and at day 28 after the second dose.

The chain is encoded by TRBV27 joined to TRBJ1-1; matching of 5 bases hints at TRBD1 as the D gene. The source is an adult in good health. Source: peripheral blood, taken on day 0 of AZD1222 vaccination. The DNA sequence is given as TGTGCCAGCAGTTTTGGGGTTCGGGGACGGATGAACACTGAAGCTTTCTTT. Translation gives CASSFGVRGRMNTEAFF.